The clone carrying this T cell receptor (beta chain) was found once. The sample is drawn from a study of blood T cells in healthy people across ages. A second PCR of about 7 to 11 cycles used a sample-barcoded 5' primer and a J-beta primer mix. The template-switch adaptor, which had 12 random nucleotides, put a tag on each cDNA molecule. TCRdb fed the 5' RACE reads into MiXCR, producing one record per CDR3 protein. Of about 700,000 distinct CDR3 sequences listed, approximately 29% are singletons. Each donor supplied 7.5 to 10 milliliters of peripheral blood. The clonotype was recovered from an elderly woman in good health. The source material was blood.

CDR3 DNA sequence: TGTGCCAGCAGCCCGAACGGGGGGCGCGGTGAGCAGTACTTC. Residues: CASSPNGGRGEQYF. This rearrangement joins TRBV7-6 to TRBJ2-5, with D possibly being TRBD2 (7 bases). V was pared by 5 bases and J by 11 bases, with 21 bases between. Per the germline V gene, CDR1 is SGHVS and CDR2 is FNYEAQ. The CDR3 totals 14 residues.